These T cell receptor beta chains were read from a single sample in a study of T cells after yellow fever vaccination. MiXCR, run by TCRdb on the 5' RACE reads, gives a single entry per CDR3 protein. The table has 250,000 to 350,000 distinct CDR3 sequences, around 4.3% seen once. The source material was PBMCs, sampled 15 days after the yellow fever booster vaccination. The receptors originated from a man aged 18 to 35 who received the YFV17D yellow fever vaccine. Both conserved end residues are part of each CDR3. A D gene is named only where the DNA matches it firmly. Clone size is not always given. Where it is, it says once, few, many or a class for expanded clones.

>TRBD1|TRBV20-1|many|TRBJ1-4
TGCAGTGCCACTGACAGGGGAACTAATGAAAAACTGTTTTTT
CSATDRGTNEKLFF
>.|TRBV7-9|many|TRBJ2-5
TGTGCCAGCAGCTTAGATAGCGGTATTCGGGACGGACAAAGGAGTCCCCAGTACTTC
CASSLDSGIRDGQRSPQYF
>.|TRBV10-2|many|TRBJ1-6
TGCGCCAGCACGGTGACAGGTGGGGAGATCCACTTT
CASTVTGGEIHF
>TRBD1|TRBV12-3/TRBV12-4|.|TRBJ1-1
TGTGCCACTTCCCCGGCTACAGGGGGCACCGAAGCTTTCTTT
CATSPATGGTEAFF
>.|TRBV15|.|TRBJ2-3
TGTGCCACCAGCAGAGACAGGGGTAGCGCAGATACGCAGTATTTT
CATSRDRGSADTQYF
>.|TRBV20-1|.|TRBJ1-2
TGCAGTGCATCCGGGGGGGTCTATGGCTACACCTTC
CSASGGVYGYTF
>.|TRBV7-6|many|TRBJ2-5
TGTGCCAGCAGCTTTAGGGTCCCAGGGAAAGAGACCCAGTACTTC
CASSFRVPGKETQYF
>TRBD1|TRBV5-1|few|TRBJ2-3
TGCGCCAGCTCCGGGACACCGACAGGGGGCACAGATACGCAGTATTTT
CASSGTPTGGTDTQYF
>.|TRBV28|.|TRBJ1-5
TGTGCCAGCACCTCCCCGATGGAACAGCCCCAGCATTTT
CASTSPMEQPQHF
>.|TRBV7-8|many|TRBJ2-1
TGTGCCAGCAGCTTAGGGGCAGCGTCATACAATGAGCAGTTCTTC
CASSLGAASYNEQFF
>TRBD1|TRBV3-1|.|TRBJ1-2
TGTGCCAGCAGCCAAGCTACAGGGGGCTATGGCTACACCTTC
CASSQATGGYGYTF
>.|TRBV27|.|TRBJ1-2
TGTGCCAGCAGTTTAATTTCGGACTATGGCTACACCTTC
CASSLISDYGYTF
>TRBD1|TRBV28|.|TRBJ1-4
TGTGCCAGCAGTTTTCCAGGGGGCGAAGAAAAACTGTTTTTT
CASSFPGGEEKLFF
>TRBD2|TRBV5-1|many|TRBJ2-2
TGCGCCAGCAGCGCGGGACTAGCGGGGTCCGGGGAGCTGTTTTTT
CASSAGLAGSGELFF
>TRBD1|TRBV7-2|.|TRBJ1-4
TGTGCCAGCAGCCAAAGGACAGGGCGAGATGAAAAACTGTTTTTT
CASSQRTGRDEKLFF
>TRBD1|TRBV18|.|TRBJ1-1
TGTGCCAGCTCAATCTGGACAGGGCAGGTGGACACTGAAGCTTTCTTT
CASSIWTGQVDTEAFF
>TRBD2|TRBV5-1|many|TRBJ2-1
TGCGCCAGCAGCATCGGGGGGGCGGAAGGAAATGAGCAGTTCTTC
CASSIGGAEGNEQFF
>.|TRBV10-3|many|TRBJ2-5
TGTGCCATCAGTGAGTCGATCGTGAGGGTTGAGACCCAGTACTTC
CAISESIVRVETQYF
>.|TRBV7-2|many|TRBJ2-2
TGTGCCAGCAGCTTAGGAGCGTCCAACACCGGGGAGCTGTTTTTT
CASSLGASNTGELFF
>.|TRBV12-3/TRBV12-4|.|TRBJ1-5
TGTGCCAGCAGATTCGGGAATCAGCCCCAGCATTTT
CASRFGNQPQHF
>.|TRBV20-1|.|TRBJ1-1
TGCAGTGCTCGCAGGGCCACGAACACTGAAGCTTTCTTT
CSARRATNTEAFF
>.|TRBV12-3/TRBV12-4|many|TRBJ2-1
TGTGCCAGCAGTTTAGCTAGTTCTGACAATGAGCAGTTCTTC
CASSLASSDNEQFF
>.|TRBV7-9|many|TRBJ1-3
TGTGCCAGCAGCTTAGTGGGGGCGCGGAGTAAGTACACCATATATTTT
CASSLVGARSKYTIYF